The source of this T cell receptor (beta chain) is a study of Ad26.COV2.S vaccination and SARS-CoV-2 variants. Concerning this clone itself: The same CDR3 can be traced to other DNA sequences in this sample.

Clones were read by immunoSEQ multiplex PCR, and TCRdb kept only the in-frame ones, dropping some. The repertoire holds about 680,000 clones, about 90% seen once, with around 1.4% in the top ten. Treatment of the sample: roughly 18 received Ad26.COV2.S at low or high dose, single or two shots; 5 received placebo; per-sample allocation not given. The samples were gathered on day 63 after the first injection of vaccine or placebo. V gave up 3 bases and J gave up 4 bases; unmatched junction bases: 3. Looked up from germline, CDR1 is SGDLS and CDR2 is YYNGEE. This CDR3 contains 14 residues. This receptor was taken from a person aged 18-60 years who received the Ad26.COV2.S COVID-19 vaccine or a placebo. Sequencing used peripheral blood, obtained in a trial of Ad26.COV2.S vaccine versus placebo. The V and J genes are TRBV9 and TRBJ1-5; 8 bases line up with TRBD1. The CDR3 bases are TGTGCCAGCAGCGCAGGACAGGGAAATCAGCCCCAGCATTTT. The encoded protein is CASSAGQGNQPQHF.